These 10 T cell receptor beta chains came from one sample sequenced in a study of blood T cells in healthy people across ages. With a J-beta primer mix and a sample-barcoded 5' primer, a second PCR ran about 7 to 12 cycles. TCRdb recomputed calls from the 5' RACE reads with MiXCR, one row per CDR3 protein. The sample lists hundreds of thousands of distinct CDR3 sequences; around 48% were seen once. Sequencing used blood. The receptors stem from an elderly man in good health.

This clonotype has a handful of counts. V gene TRBV3-1 combines with J gene TRBJ2-1, with TRBD2 matching over 7 bases. This CDR3 region has 15 residues. Germline loops: CDR1 LGHDT, CDR2 YNNKEL (reference sequence). V lost 8 bases and J lost 8; bases outside the gene matches: 15. CDR3 protein: CASVRTAGVRDEQFF. The DNA of the CDR3 is TGTGCCAGCGTAAGAACGGCGGGAGTCCGGGATGAGCAGTTCTTC.

This chain joins TRBV7-3 and TRBJ2-7, with D possibly TRBD1 on 5 matching bases. V shed 7 bases and J shed 2 bases, with 18 bases lying between them. The CDR3 totals 15 residues. In germline, CDR1 is SGHTA, CDR2 FQGTGA. The CDR3 bases are TGTGCCAGCACTACTTCTAGGGGTCCTACCTACGAGCAGTACTTC. Translating gives CASTTSRGPTYEQYF.

This clonotype appeared a few times. This chain joins TRBV28 and TRBJ1-1; no clear D. Trimming left V 9 bases short and J 3 bases short, with 29 bases between. CDR1 and CDR2 (germline): MDHEN, SYDVKM. The CDR3 contains 18 residues. The CDR3 reads CASSKASSRFRRDTEAFF. As DNA, the CDR3 is TGTGCCAGTTCGAAAGCTAGCTCTCGATTCCGAAGGGACACTGAAGCTTTCTTT.

The chain links TRBV7-2 to TRBJ1-6, with TRBD1 as a possible D gene (6 bases). This CDR3 has 15 amino acids. Germline CDR1 SGHTA, CDR2 FQGNSA. Deletions cut 6 bases from V and 3 bases from J, with 12 bases between. CDR3 loop: CASRDTGFYNSPLHF. Written as DNA, the CDR3 is TGTGCCAGCAGGGATACAGGGTTCTATAATTCACCCCTCCACTTT.

The sample holds one count of this clonotype. V gene TRBV20-1 combines with J gene TRBJ1-5, with 7 bases lining up with TRBD1. The V gene end was trimmed by 7 bases and the J gene end by 8 bases; junction bases not matched to a gene: 17. The CDR3 sequence is 15 residues long. CDR1 is DFQATT and CDR2 is SNEGSKA in the germline V gene (reference sequence). This CDR3 is CSVKTGRARSEPQHF. CDR3 DNA: TGCAGTGTTAAGACAGGGAGAGCAAGATCGGAGCCCCAGCATTTT.

The V call is TRBV5-1, the J call TRBJ1-2; no clear D. This CDR3 is built from 11 residues. Deletions cut 4 bases from V and 5 bases from J, with 6 bases between. CDR1 is SGHRS and CDR2 is YFSETQ in the germline V gene. The chain's CDR3 is CASSDEYGYTF. For the CDR3, the DNA is TGCGCCAGCAGCGATGAATATGGCTACACCTTC.

The chain combines TRBV4-2 with TRBJ2-6; TRBD1 is a possible D gene (5 bases). This CDR3 has 17 amino acids. CDR1 LGHNA and CDR2 YNFKEQ come from the germline V gene. V lost 0 bases to trimming and J lost 2 bases, with 11 bases between them. CDR3 nucleotides: TGTGCCAGCAGCCAAGATCAGGGCCCGGCTGGGGCCAACGTCCTGACTTTC. This sequence encodes CASSQDQGPAGANVLTF.

In this sample, this clonotype turned up once. The chain joins TRBV5-1 to TRBJ2-7; D is tentatively TRBD1 or TRBD2 (6 bases each). The length of the CDR3 is 14 residues. Trimming took off 5 bases at V and 0 bases at J, with 12 bases between the two ends. The V gene's germline CDR1 is SGHRS and CDR2 YFSETQ. CDR3 coding DNA: TGCGCCAGCAGGGCCGGGGGCAGCTCCTACGAGCAGTACTTC. Translating gives CASRAGGSSYEQYF.

Only a few counts were recorded for this clonotype. The rearrangement links TRBV20-1 to TRBJ1-6; 9 nucleotides agree with TRBD1. V was pared by 5 bases and J by 7 bases, with 3 bases of the junction left unmatched. The germline CDR1 and CDR2 sequences are DFQATT and SNEGSKA (reference sequence). CDR3 length equals 13 residues. The CDR3 loop is CSAQDRGNSPLHF. CDR3 DNA: TGCAGTGCTCAGGACAGGGGCAATTCACCCCTCCACTTT.

This clonotype was seen a handful of times. The chain couples TRBV7-9 to TRBJ2-5; 10 bases map to TRBD1. V was pared by 4 bases and J by 4 bases, with 3 bases of the junction left unmatched. The CDR3 totals 14 residues. Germline CDR1 is SEHNR and CDR2 is FQNEAQ (reference sequence). CDR3 in amino acids: CASSSTGGVETQYF. The CDR3 coding sequence is TGTGCCAGCAGCTCGACAGGGGGCGTAGAGACCCAGTACTTC.